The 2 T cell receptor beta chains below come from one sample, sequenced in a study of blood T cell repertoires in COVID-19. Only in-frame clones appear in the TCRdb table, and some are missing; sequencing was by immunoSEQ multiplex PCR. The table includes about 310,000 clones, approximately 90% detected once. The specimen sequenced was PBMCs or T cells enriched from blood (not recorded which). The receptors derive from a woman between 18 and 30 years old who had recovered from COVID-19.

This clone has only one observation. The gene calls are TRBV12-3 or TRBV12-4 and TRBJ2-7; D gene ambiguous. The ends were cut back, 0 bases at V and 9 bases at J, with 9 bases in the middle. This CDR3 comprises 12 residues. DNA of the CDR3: TGTGCCAGCAGTTTAGCCGGTTGGGCGCAGTACTTC. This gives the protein CASSLAGWAQYF.

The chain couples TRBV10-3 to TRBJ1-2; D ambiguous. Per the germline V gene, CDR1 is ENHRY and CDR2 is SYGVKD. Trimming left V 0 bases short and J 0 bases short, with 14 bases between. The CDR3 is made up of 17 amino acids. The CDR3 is CAISESSALLANYGYTF. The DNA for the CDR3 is TGTGCCATCAGTGAGTCGTCCGCACTGCTAGCTAACTATGGCTACACCTTC.